This T cell receptor beta chain was profiled in a study of neurological immune-mediated disorders. One entry per CDR3 protein, called by TCRdb with MiXCR from the 5' RACE reads. The sample gives tens of thousands of distinct CDR3 sequences, 1.5% to 2% of which show up once; roughly 2% is in the top ten. This clonotype appeared many times. Germline values: CDR1 DFQATT, CDR2 SNEGSKA (reference sequence). This CDR3 has 14 residues. Trimming pared 0 bases from V and 4 bases from J, leaving 10 bases between. Sequencing used PBMCs. V usage is TRBV20-1 and J usage is TRBJ2-1; a possible D gene is TRBD2 (5 bases). The sequence derives from a woman between 40 and 55 years old with multiple sclerosis. Here the CDR3 reads CSARDRGIYNEQFF. Written as DNA, the CDR3 is TGCAGTGCTAGAGATCGGGGTATTTACAATGAGCAGTTCTTC.